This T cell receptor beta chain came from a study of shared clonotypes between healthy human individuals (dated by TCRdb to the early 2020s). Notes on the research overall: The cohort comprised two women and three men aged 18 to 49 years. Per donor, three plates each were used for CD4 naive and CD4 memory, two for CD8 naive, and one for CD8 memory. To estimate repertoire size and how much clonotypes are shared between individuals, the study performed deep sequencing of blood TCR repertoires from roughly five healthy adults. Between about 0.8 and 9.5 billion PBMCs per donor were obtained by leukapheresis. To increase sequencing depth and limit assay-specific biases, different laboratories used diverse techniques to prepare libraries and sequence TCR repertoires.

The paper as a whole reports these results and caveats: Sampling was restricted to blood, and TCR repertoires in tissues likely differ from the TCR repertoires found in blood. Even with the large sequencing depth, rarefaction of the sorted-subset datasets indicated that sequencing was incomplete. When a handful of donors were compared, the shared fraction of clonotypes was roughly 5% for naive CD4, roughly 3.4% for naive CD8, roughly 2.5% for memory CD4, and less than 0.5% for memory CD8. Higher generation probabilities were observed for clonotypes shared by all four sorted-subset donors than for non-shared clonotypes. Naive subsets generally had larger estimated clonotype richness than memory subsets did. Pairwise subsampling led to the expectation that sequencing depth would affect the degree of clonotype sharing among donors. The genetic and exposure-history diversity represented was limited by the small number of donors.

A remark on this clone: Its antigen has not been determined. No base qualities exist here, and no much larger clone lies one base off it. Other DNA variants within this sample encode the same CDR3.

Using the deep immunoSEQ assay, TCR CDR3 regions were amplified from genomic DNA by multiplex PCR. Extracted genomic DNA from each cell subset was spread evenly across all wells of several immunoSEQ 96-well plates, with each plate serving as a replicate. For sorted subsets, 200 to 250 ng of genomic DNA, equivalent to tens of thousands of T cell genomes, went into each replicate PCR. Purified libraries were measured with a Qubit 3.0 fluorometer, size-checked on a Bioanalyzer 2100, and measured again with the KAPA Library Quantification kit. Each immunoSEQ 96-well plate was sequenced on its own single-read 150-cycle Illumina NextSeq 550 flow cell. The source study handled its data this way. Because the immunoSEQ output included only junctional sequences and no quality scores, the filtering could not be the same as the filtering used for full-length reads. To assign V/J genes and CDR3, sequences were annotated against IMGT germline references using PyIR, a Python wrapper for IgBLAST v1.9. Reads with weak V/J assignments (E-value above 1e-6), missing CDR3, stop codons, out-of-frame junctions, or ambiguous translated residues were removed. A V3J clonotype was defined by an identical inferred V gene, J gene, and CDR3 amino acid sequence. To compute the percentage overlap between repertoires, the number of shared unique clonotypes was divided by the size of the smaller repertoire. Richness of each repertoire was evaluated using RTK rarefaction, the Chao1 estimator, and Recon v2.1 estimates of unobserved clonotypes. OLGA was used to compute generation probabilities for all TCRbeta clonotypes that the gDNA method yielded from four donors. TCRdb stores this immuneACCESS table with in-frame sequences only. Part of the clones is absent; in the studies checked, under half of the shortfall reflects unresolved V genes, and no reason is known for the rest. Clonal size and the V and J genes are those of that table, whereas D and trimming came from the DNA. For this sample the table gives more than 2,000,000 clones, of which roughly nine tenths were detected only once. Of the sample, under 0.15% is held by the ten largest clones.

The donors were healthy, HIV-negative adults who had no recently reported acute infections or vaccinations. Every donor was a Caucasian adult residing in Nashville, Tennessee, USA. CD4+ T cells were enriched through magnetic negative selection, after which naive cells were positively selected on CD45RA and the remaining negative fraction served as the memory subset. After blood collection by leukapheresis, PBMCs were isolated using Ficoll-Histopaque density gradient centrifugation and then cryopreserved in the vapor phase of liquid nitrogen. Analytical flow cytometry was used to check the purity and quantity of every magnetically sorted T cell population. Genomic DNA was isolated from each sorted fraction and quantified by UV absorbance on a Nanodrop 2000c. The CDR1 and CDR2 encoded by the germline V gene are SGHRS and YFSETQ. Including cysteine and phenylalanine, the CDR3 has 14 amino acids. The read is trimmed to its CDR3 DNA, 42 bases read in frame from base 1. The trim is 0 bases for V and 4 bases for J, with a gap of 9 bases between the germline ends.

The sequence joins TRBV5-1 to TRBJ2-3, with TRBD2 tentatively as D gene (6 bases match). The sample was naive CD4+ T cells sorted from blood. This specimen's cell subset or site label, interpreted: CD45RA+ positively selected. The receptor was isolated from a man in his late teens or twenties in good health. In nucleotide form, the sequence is TGCGCCAGCAGCTTGGACGCGGGGCCAGATACGCAGTATTTT. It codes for CASSLDAGPDTQYF.